This T cell receptor (beta chain) was identified in a study of blood T cell repertoires in COVID-19. About the research overall: The study drew acute and convalescent COVID-19 samples from the United States, Italy and Spain.

Trimming cost V 0 bases and J 8 bases; bases outside gene matches: 9. The CDR3 spans 16 residues. Clones were sequenced by immunoSEQ multiplex PCR, and TCRdb holds only the in-frame ones, with some missing. The table records tens of thousands of clones, approximately 80% of them present only once. The chain is built from TRBV23-1 and TRBJ1-2; 10 nucleotides align to TRBD1. TRBV23-1 belongs to the ORF category, with a function that is uncertain. This TCR was sampled from a man aged 60-69 years with acute or convalescent COVID-19. Input material: peripheral blood. DNA for the CDR3: TGCGCCAGCAGTCAATCGGGGGACAGGGGAGTTGTGGGCTACACCTTC. Translating it yields CASSQSGDRGVVGYTF.